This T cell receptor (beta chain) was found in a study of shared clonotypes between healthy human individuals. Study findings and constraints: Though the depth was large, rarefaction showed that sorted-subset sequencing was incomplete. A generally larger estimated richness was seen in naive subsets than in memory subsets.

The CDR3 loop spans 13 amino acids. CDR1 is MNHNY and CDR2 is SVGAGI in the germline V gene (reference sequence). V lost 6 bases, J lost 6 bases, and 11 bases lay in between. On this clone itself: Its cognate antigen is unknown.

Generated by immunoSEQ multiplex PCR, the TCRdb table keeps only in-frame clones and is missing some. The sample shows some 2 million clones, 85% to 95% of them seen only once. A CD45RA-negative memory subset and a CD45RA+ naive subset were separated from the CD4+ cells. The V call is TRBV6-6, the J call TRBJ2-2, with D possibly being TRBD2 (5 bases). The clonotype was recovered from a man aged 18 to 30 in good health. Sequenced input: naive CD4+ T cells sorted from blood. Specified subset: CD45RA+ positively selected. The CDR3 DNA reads TGTGCCAGCAGCCACTCGGGGTCCGGGGAGCTGTTTTTT. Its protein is CASSHSGSGELFF.